A selection of T cell receptor beta chains follows, all from one sample in a study of T cell repertoires in cytomegalovirus infection. TCRdb analysed the reads with MiXCR anew, one entry per CDR3 protein. Of 250,000 or so distinct CDR3 sequences listed, more than 9% are singletons. The sequenced sample consisted of PBMCs. The receptors come from a human donor in good health (CMV status not recorded). Some clones in this sample may be carry-over from other donors' samples. Both conserved end residues are part of each CDR3. Fields, in order: V gene, clone size, J gene, D gene, CDR3 protein, CDR3 DNA. D genes are given only for firm matches. Rows may omit the clone size; those that give it use once, few, many or a size class.

v_gene: TRBV11-2
abundance: many
j_gene: TRBJ1-4
d_gene: -
CDR3aa: CASSESRVAPLFF
CDR3nt: TGTGCCAGCAGCGAAAGCCGGGTCGCGCCGCTGTTTTTT

v_gene: TRBV11-3
abundance: many
j_gene: TRBJ2-1
d_gene: TRBD2
CDR3aa: CASSPQAGPLNEQFF
CDR3nt: TGTGCCAGCAGCCCCCAAGCGGGGCCTCTCAATGAGCAGTTCTTC

v_gene: TRBV12-3/TRBV12-4
abundance: few
j_gene: TRBJ1-2
d_gene: -
CDR3aa: CASSLQRGPSYGYTF
CDR3nt: TGTGCCAGCAGCTTACAACGCGGGCCTTCGTATGGCTACACCTTC

v_gene: TRBV19
abundance: many
j_gene: TRBJ1-1
d_gene: -
CDR3aa: CASSTLTDQAFF
CDR3nt: TGTGCCAGTAGTACCTTGACAGACCAAGCTTTCTTT

v_gene: TRBV20-1
abundance: many
j_gene: TRBJ1-5
d_gene: TRBD1
CDR3aa: CSASGQGNSNQPQHF
CDR3nt: TGCAGTGCTAGTGGACAGGGCAATAGCAATCAGCCCCAGCATTTT

v_gene: TRBV20-1
abundance: many
j_gene: TRBJ2-7
d_gene: TRBD2
CDR3aa: CSAVGGLAGTYEQYF
CDR3nt: TGCAGTGCTGTAGGGGGACTAGCGGGCACCTACGAGCAGTACTTC

v_gene: TRBV2
abundance: few
j_gene: TRBJ2-3
d_gene: -
CDR3aa: CASSVGGHVQGDTQYF
CDR3nt: TGTGCCAGCAGTGTAGGAGGACACGTTCAAGGAGATACGCAGTATTTT

v_gene: TRBV7-3
abundance: few
j_gene: TRBJ2-7
d_gene: TRBD1
CDR3aa: CASAETGVGEQYF
CDR3nt: TGTGCCAGCGCCGAAACAGGGGTAGGCGAGCAGTACTTC

v_gene: TRBV29-1
abundance: few
j_gene: TRBJ2-7
d_gene: TRBD2
CDR3aa: CSVVPSGIPKQYF
CDR3nt: TGCAGCGTTGTGCCTAGCGGGATACCTAAGCAGTACTTC

v_gene: TRBV6-5
abundance: few
j_gene: TRBJ2-3
d_gene: -
CDR3aa: CASSSGLPRGTQYF
CDR3nt: TGTGCCAGCAGCTCGGGACTCCCCCGGGGGACGCAGTATTTT

v_gene: TRBV20-1
abundance: -
j_gene: TRBJ2-7
d_gene: TRBD2
CDR3aa: CSAASGYYEQYF
CDR3nt: TGCAGTGCGGCTAGCGGGTACTACGAGCAGTACTTC

v_gene: TRBV7-2
abundance: many
j_gene: TRBJ2-2
d_gene: TRBD1
CDR3aa: CASSSSGGANTGELFF
CDR3nt: TGTGCCAGCAGCTCCTCAGGGGGCGCGAACACCGGGGAGCTGTTTTTT

v_gene: TRBV29-1
abundance: -
j_gene: TRBJ2-5
d_gene: TRBD2
CDR3aa: CSVTLAGETQYF
CDR3nt: TGCAGCGTCACCCTAGCGGGAGAGACCCAGTACTTC

v_gene: TRBV7-9
abundance: -
j_gene: TRBJ1-3
d_gene: -
CDR3aa: CASNFGSGNTIYF
CDR3nt: TGTGCCAGCAACTTCGGGTCTGGAAACACCATATATTTT

v_gene: TRBV14
abundance: -
j_gene: TRBJ2-5
d_gene: TRBD1
CDR3aa: CASSQVGQAGIKRPSSSLSLSCNF
CDR3nt: TGTGCCAGCAGCCAAGTAGGACAGGCTGGGATCAAGAGACCCAGTAGTTCCTTGTCCCTATCCTGTAACTTC

v_gene: TRBV13
abundance: -
j_gene: TRBJ2-3
d_gene: -
CDR3aa: CASSSQGIDATDTQYF
CDR3nt: TGTGCCAGCAGCTCACAGGGAATTGATGCCACAGATACGCAGTATTTT

v_gene: TRBV28
abundance: many
j_gene: TRBJ1-2
d_gene: TRBD1
CDR3aa: CASSSPSLSRQDRVVYGYTF
CDR3nt: TGTGCCAGCAGTTCTCCTTCACTGTCCCGACAGGACAGGGTCGTCTATGGCTACACCTTC

v_gene: TRBV28
abundance: few
j_gene: TRBJ2-4
d_gene: TRBD2
CDR3aa: CASSGLAGLAKNIQYF
CDR3nt: TGTGCCAGCAGCGGACTAGCGGGACTAGCCAAAAACATTCAGTACTTC

v_gene: TRBV7-2
abundance: many
j_gene: TRBJ1-2
d_gene: -
CDR3aa: CASSDSGHYGYTF
CDR3nt: TGTGCCAGCAGCGATTCAGGGCACTATGGCTACACCTTC

v_gene: TRBV28
abundance: many
j_gene: TRBJ1-2
d_gene: -
CDR3aa: CASSSLLEGYTF
CDR3nt: TGTGCCAGCAGTTCCCTCCTAGAGGGCTACACCTTC

v_gene: TRBV5-6
abundance: many
j_gene: TRBJ1-6
d_gene: -
CDR3aa: CASSLAWTYHNSPLHF
CDR3nt: TGTGCCAGCAGCTTGGCCTGGACATATCATAATTCACCCCTCCACTTT

v_gene: TRBV3-1
abundance: few
j_gene: TRBJ1-2
d_gene: TRBD1
CDR3aa: CASSQGGQAGYGYTF
CDR3nt: TGTGCCAGCAGCCAAGGTGGACAGGCGGGCTATGGCTACACCTTC

v_gene: TRBV7-2
abundance: many
j_gene: TRBJ2-1
d_gene: -
CDR3aa: CASSLDRAQSGEQFF
CDR3nt: TGTGCCAGCAGCTTAGACAGGGCCCAGTCAGGTGAGCAGTTCTTC

v_gene: TRBV7-8
abundance: many
j_gene: TRBJ1-2
d_gene: -
CDR3aa: CASSLPGTSSSYGYTF
CDR3nt: TGTGCCAGCAGCTTACCCGGGACCTCGAGTAGCTATGGCTACACCTTC

v_gene: TRBV28
abundance: few
j_gene: TRBJ2-5
d_gene: -
CDR3aa: CASSLSGAGGETQYF
CDR3nt: TGTGCCAGCAGTTTATCAGGGGCAGGAGGAGAGACCCAGTACTTC

v_gene: TRBV7-9
abundance: many
j_gene: TRBJ2-7
d_gene: TRBD2
CDR3aa: CASSLSLAGVYEQYF
CDR3nt: TGTGCCAGCAGCTTAAGCCTAGCGGGAGTCTACGAGCAGTACTTC

v_gene: TRBV24-1
abundance: -
j_gene: TRBJ2-5
d_gene: -
CDR3aa: CATSDQQPYQETQYF
CDR3nt: TGTGCCACCAGTGATCAGCAACCGTACCAAGAGACCCAGTACTTC

v_gene: TRBV7-2
abundance: many
j_gene: TRBJ2-5
d_gene: TRBD2
CDR3aa: CASSLELAKETQYF
CDR3nt: TGTGCCAGCAGCTTAGAACTAGCGAAGGAGACCCAGTACTTC

v_gene: TRBV7-2
abundance: many
j_gene: TRBJ1-1
d_gene: TRBD1
CDR3aa: CASSPRTGNTEAFF
CDR3nt: TGTGCCAGCAGCCCCCGGACAGGGAACACTGAAGCTTTCTTT